This TCR beta chain was identified during a study of shared clonotypes between healthy human individuals. Overall study findings and caveats: Larger richness was generally estimated for naive than memory subsets.

Every donor was a Caucasian adult from Nashville, Tennessee. Naive CD4+ cells were CD45RA-selected; the remaining cells were memory. Turning to this clone: The target antigen is unknown.

Trimming pared 7 bases from V and 2 bases from J, leaving 14 bases between. The CDR3 runs 14 residues. Germline loops: CDR1 MDHEN, CDR2 SYDVKM. Every subset had its genomic DNA shared out evenly among several immunoSEQ plates. This table comes from immunoSEQ multiplex PCR, and its TCRdb copy is limited to in-frame clones, with some not included. Here the sample spans a few million clones, about 92% being singletons. J is TRBJ1-2 and V is TRBV28; D may be TRBD1 (6 bases). The sample was naive CD4+ T cells sorted from blood. Subset defined: CD45RA+ positively selected. The TCR comes from a man younger than 35 in good health. CDR3 sequence reads: CASTRQDINYGYTF. DNA of the CDR3: TGTGCCAGCACGAGACAGGACATAAACTATGGCTACACCTTC.